Below are 28 T cell receptor beta chains sequenced from a single sample in a study of T-cell memory formation after mild COVID-19. A single record per CDR3 protein comes from TCRdb applying MiXCR to the 5' RACE reads. Seen here are fewer than 350,000 distinct CDR3 sequences, approximately 8.4% observed once, and the top ten hold 22%. The sequencing sample was made of PBMCs or a T cell subset sorted from them (not recorded which). All receptors come from a man between 18 and 35 years old who had mild COVID-19 (a few samples of this study predate the infection). Cell type and time point are not known.

This clonotype was found a few times. The chain has TRBV24-1 and TRBJ2-1, with a tentative D call TRBD1 (6 bases). Germline assignment: CDR1 KGHDR and CDR2 SFDVKD. V lost 5 bases and J lost 11, with 12 bases in between. The CDR3 sequence is 12 residues long. The CDR3 protein is CATSGQDSQQFF. DNA for the CDR3: TGTGCCACCAGTGGCCAGGACAGCCAGCAGTTCTTC.

This clonotype appeared a few times. The rearrangement uses TRBV19 and TRBJ1-5; tentatively, D is TRBD1 (6 bases). This CDR3 spans 15 amino acids. Trimming took off 0 bases at V and 7 bases at J, with 13 bases between the two ends. Germline V gives CDR1 LNHDA, CDR2 SQIVND (reference sequence). The CDR3 nucleotides read TGTGCCAGTAGTATAGAACAGGGAATTGCCCAGCCCCAGCATTTT. This sequence encodes CASSIEQGIAQPQHF.

This clonotype was counted between two and nine times. The chain combines TRBV18 with TRBJ1-5, with TRBD1 matching 7 bases. Looked up from germline, CDR1 is KGHSH and CDR2 is LQKENI. V lost 4 bases, J lost 2 bases, and 8 bases stayed unmatched. The CDR3 contains 16 residues. The CDR3 coding sequence is TGTGCCAGCTCACAGACAGGGCGAGGAGGCAATCAGCCCCAGCATTTT. It translates to CASSQTGRGGNQPQHF.

In its sample, this clonotype was seen many times. The gene calls are TRBV7-2 and TRBJ2-7, with D uncertain. CDR3 length: 13 residues. Looked up from germline, CDR1 is SGHTA and CDR2 is FQGNSA. The V end lost 2 bases, the J end lost 1 base, and 6 bases lay between the germline ends. CDR3 protein: CASSLHVSYEQYV. CDR3 sequence (DNA): TGTGCCAGCAGCTTACACGTATCCTACGAGCAGTACGTC.

The CDR3, as DNA: TGCAGTGCTGCGCGGTTGGGCTACACCTTC. Translated, it gives CSAARLGYTF. This sequence joins TRBV20-1 and TRBJ1-2; the D is unclear. The CDR3 is 10 residues long. V was pared by 5 bases and J by 8 bases, with 9 bases between. The germline V gene has CDR1 DFQATT and CDR2 SNEGSKA (reference sequence).

This clonotype was seen more than once but under ten times. This chain links TRBV6-5 with TRBJ1-1, with D uncertain. This CDR3 spans 11 amino acids. Looked up from germline, CDR1 is MNHEY and CDR2 is SVGAGI. Trimming cost V 5 bases and J 3 bases, with 4 bases left between them. CDR3 DNA sequence: TGTGCCAGCAGTGGGTACACTGAAGCTTTCTTT. It codes for CASSGYTEAFF.

The V gene is TRBV6-6, the J gene TRBJ1-4, with D hard to call. The germline V gene has CDR1 MNHNY and CDR2 SVGAGI (reference sequence). The CDR3 covers 13 residues. V lost 7 bases and J 5 bases, leaving 11 bases between the germline ends. The DNA of the CDR3 is TGTGCCAGCATAACTGCGGGAAATGAAAAACTGTTTTTT. Protein: CASITAGNEKLFF.

This clonotype was recorded many times. The V and J genes are TRBV5-1 and TRBJ2-1; D tentatively fits TRBD1 or TRBD2 (6 bases each). The CDR3 spans 16 residues. The germline gives CDR1 SGHRS, CDR2 YFSETQ. V dropped 4 bases and J dropped 4 bases, with 18 bases sitting between them. CDR3: CASSGGGGGAYNEQFF. DNA for the CDR3: TGCGCCAGCAGCGGAGGAGGAGGGGGAGCTTACAATGAGCAGTTCTTC.

The chain employs TRBV9 and TRBJ1-2; tentative D call: TRBD1 (5 bases). The germline CDR1 and CDR2 sequences are SGDLS and YYNGEE. The CDR3 is 15 residues long. V was cut by 3 bases and J by 4 bases, with 16 bases left in between. The CDR3 region is CASSATGPASYGYTF. CDR3 DNA: TGTGCCAGCAGCGCAACGGGACCCGCTTCCTATGGCTACACCTTC.

This clonotype was detected only a few times. The V and J genes are TRBV7-2 and TRBJ2-5; TRBD2 aligns across 7 bases. Losses at the gene ends were 4 bases for V and 5 bases for J; bases not matched to a gene: 7. Germline loops: CDR1 SGHTA, CDR2 FQGNSA. This CDR3 spans 14 amino acids. For the CDR3, the DNA is TGTGCCAGCAGCTCCGCTTGGGGGGGGGAGACCCAGTACTTC. This sequence encodes CASSSAWGGETQYF.

The chain recombines TRBV12-3 or TRBV12-4 with TRBJ2-3; a possible D gene is TRBD2 (6 bases). The CDR3 loop spans 15 amino acids. Deletions cut 6 bases from V and 0 bases from J, with 13 bases between. The CDR3 DNA sequence: TGTGCCAGCAGAAGTGGGGGGTATAGCACAGATACGCAGTATTTT. Its protein is CASRSGGYSTDTQYF.

The chain has TRBV5-5 and TRBJ2-1; maybe TRBD2 (5 bases). The CDR3 covers 15 residues. V was trimmed by 4 bases and J by 0 bases, leaving 11 bases between them. Germline V gene lookup returns CDR1 SGHKS and CDR2 YYEKEE (reference sequence). CDR3 sequence reads: CASSLPRGSYNEQFF. In DNA, the CDR3 is TGTGCCAGCAGCCTCCCACGGGGCTCCTACAATGAGCAGTTCTTC.

This clonotype was observed at least ten times. DNA for the CDR3: TGTGCCAGCAGCTCGTGGGGGTGGAATGAGCAGTTCTTC. The encoded protein is CASSSWGWNEQFF. This rearrangement joins TRBV7-7 to TRBJ2-1; D possibly uses TRBD1 or TRBD2 (5 bases each). With 4 bases removed from V and 7 bases from J, the gap between germline ends came to 11 bases. Germline V gene lookup returns CDR1 SSHAT and CDR2 FNYEAQ (reference sequence). The CDR3 has 13 amino acids. The entire variable domain, with the rest obtained from reference TRBV7-7 and TRBJ2-1, is as follows: GAGVSQSPRYKVTKRGQDVTLRCDPISSHATLYWYQQALGQGPEFLTYFNYEAQPDKSGLPSDRFSAERPEGSISTLTIQRTEQRDSAMYRCASSSWGWNEQFFGPGTRLTVL.

The rearrangement links TRBV5-1 to TRBJ2-5; D perhaps matches TRBD2 (7 bases). Germline V gene data show CDR1 as SGHRS and CDR2 as YFSETQ. The CDR3 has 13 residues. The germline V and J ends were trimmed by 7 bases and 1 base, with 11 bases remaining between them. CDR3 in DNA: TGCGCCAGCCAGCGGGACATCCAAGAGACCCAGTACTTC. Residues: CASQRDIQETQYF.

V usage is TRBV12-3 or TRBV12-4 and J usage is TRBJ1-5; D unresolved. The CDR3 is 13 residues long. V gave up 5 bases and J gave up 8 bases, with 13 bases separating them. CDR3 sequence reads: CASSPPLREPQHF. CDR3 sequence (DNA): TGTGCCAGCAGTCCGCCCCTCCGGGAGCCCCAGCATTTT.

This rearrangement joins TRBV12-3 or TRBV12-4 to TRBJ2-3; 8 bases line up with TRBD1. The CDR3 totals 14 residues. V was clipped by 5 bases and J by 3 bases; unmatched bases: 4. The CDR3 region has the DNA TGTGCCAGCAGTCCCAGGGGGCGTACAGATACGCAGTATTTT. Amino acids: CASSPRGRTDTQYF.

This clonotype occurred many times. The DNA for the CDR3 is TGTGCCAGCAGGGGACTAGCGGGGTACAATGAGCAGTTCTTC. Encoded protein: CASRGLAGYNEQFF. The chain joins TRBV12-3 or TRBV12-4 to TRBJ2-1; 13 bases map to TRBD2. The CDR3 runs to 14 residues. J was trimmed by 4 bases and V by 6 bases; bases with no gene match: 0.

The J gene is TRBJ2-3, the V gene TRBV6-5, with 7 nucleotides matching TRBD1. V trimming: 6 bases; J trimming: 2 bases; junction bases outside the gene matches: 5. CDR1 and CDR2 from the germline V gene are MNHEY and SVGAGI. The CDR3 covers 14 residues. CDR3 sequence (DNA): TGTGCCAGCAGAGAGACAGGGAACACAGATACGCAGTATTTT. Its translation is CASRETGNTDTQYF.

This chain connects TRBV27 to TRBJ2-1, with 7 bases lining up with TRBD1. The CDR3 extends over 16 amino acids. Germline values: CDR1 MNHEY, CDR2 SMNVEV (reference sequence). Germline trimming cut 5 bases from V and 8 bases from J; bases unmatched to any gene: 15. Here the CDR3 reads CASSPFGAGGYDEQFF. The CDR3 DNA follows: TGTGCCAGCAGTCCTTTTGGGGCAGGGGGTTATGATGAGCAGTTCTTC.

The table lists this clonotype with a few counts. The genes are TRBV12-3 or TRBV12-4 and TRBJ2-7, with D perhaps matching TRBD1 (7 bases). The CDR3 has 15 amino acids. Trimming shortened V by 7 bases and J by 4 bases, and 20 bases separated the two germline ends. CDR3 coding DNA: TGTGCCAGCACGATACGCGGGGCCAGGGGGTACGAGCAGTACTTC. Amino acid sequence: CASTIRGARGYEQYF.

The chain carries TRBV20-1 and TRBJ2-5; 10 bases line up with TRBD1. The J segment lost 7 bases and the V segment lost 6 bases, leaving 8 bases of the junction unmatched. This CDR3 has 13 amino acids. Germline loops: CDR1 DFQATT, CDR2 SNEGSKA (reference sequence). This chain's CDR3 is CSARTGGEWTQYF. The CDR3 DNA sequence: TGCAGTGCCCGGACAGGGGGAGAGTGGACCCAGTACTTC.

This clonotype appeared many times. The genes are TRBV6-5 and TRBJ2-6, with D perhaps TRBD1 (5 bases). Trimming left V 2 bases short and J 0 bases short, with 5 bases between. Per germline, CDR1 MNHEY and CDR2 SVGAGI. This CDR3 region has 15 residues. The DNA of the CDR3 is TGTGCCAGCAGTTACGACAGCTCTGGGGCCAACGTCCTGACTTTC. It translates to CASSYDSSGANVLTF.

In this sample, this clonotype turned up many times. This chain uses TRBV12-3 or TRBV12-4 with TRBJ1-1; D is possibly TRBD1 (5 bases). V was cut by 6 bases and J by 3 bases, with 11 bases left in between. The CDR3 is made up of 13 amino acids. CDR3 DNA sequence: TGTGCCAGCAGATCCAGGGTATACACTGAAGCTTTCTTT. Translating it yields CASRSRVYTEAFF.

This clonotype appeared a few times. This chain uses TRBV6-6 with TRBJ1-3, with D unresolved. CDR3 length: 13 residues. Germline V gene data show CDR1 as MNHNY and CDR2 as SVGAGI (reference sequence). Trimming took 8 bases from V and 7 from J, leaving 15 bases between them. CDR3 protein: CASQNGVGNTIYF. CDR3 nucleotide sequence: TGTGCCAGCCAAAATGGTGTGGGGAACACCATATATTTT.

This clonotype was seen a handful of times. J is TRBJ1-5 and V is TRBV28; TRBD1 agrees at 8 bases. The CDR3 spans 13 residues. V dropped 9 bases and J dropped 6; count of bases not matched to a gene: 7. The germline gives CDR1 MDHEN, CDR2 SYDVKM. The CDR3: CASHRGMIQPQHF. The CDR3 coding sequence is TGTGCCAGTCACAGGGGGATGATTCAGCCCCAGCATTTT.

The table lists this clonotype with many counts. The chain links TRBV6-1 to TRBJ2-7; D perhaps matches TRBD2 (5 bases). Per germline, CDR1 MNHNS and CDR2 SASEGT. The CDR3 is 15 residues long. Trimming left V 2 bases short and J 2 bases short, with 13 bases between. CDR3 DNA sequence: TGTGCCAGCAGTGAAAGTTCCGGGGTAACCTACGAGCAGTACTTC. Residues: CASSESSGVTYEQYF.

This clonotype was detected ten times or more. The genes are TRBV7-9 and TRBJ1-1, with 9 nucleotides matching TRBD1. The CDR3 consists of 14 residues. The junction had 6 bases not matched to a gene; V was cut back by 5 bases and J by 5 bases. Per the germline V gene, CDR1 is SEHNR and CDR2 is FQNEAQ (reference sequence). CDR3 sequence: CASSTGGLETEAFF. In nucleotides, the CDR3 is TGTGCCAGCAGCACAGGGGGCTTGGAAACTGAAGCTTTCTTT. The whole variable domain, filled in from reference TRBV7-9 and TRBJ1-1, reads DTGVSQNPRHKITKRGQNVTFRCDPISEHNRLYWYRQTLGQGPEFLTYFQNEAQLEKSRLLSDRFSAERPKGSFSTLEIQRTEQGDSAMYLCASSTGGLETEAFFGQGTRLTVV.

This clonotype turned up a few times. The gene calls are TRBV19 and TRBJ1-5; TRBD1 is a possible D gene (6 bases). This CDR3 contains 16 residues. In germline, CDR1 is LNHDA, CDR2 SQIVND (reference sequence). V was pared by 5 bases and J by 1 base, with 15 bases between. CDR3 protein: CASSFLPGQSNQPQHF. In DNA form, the CDR3 reads TGTGCCAGTAGTTTCCTCCCCGGACAGAGCAATCAGCCCCAGCATTTT.